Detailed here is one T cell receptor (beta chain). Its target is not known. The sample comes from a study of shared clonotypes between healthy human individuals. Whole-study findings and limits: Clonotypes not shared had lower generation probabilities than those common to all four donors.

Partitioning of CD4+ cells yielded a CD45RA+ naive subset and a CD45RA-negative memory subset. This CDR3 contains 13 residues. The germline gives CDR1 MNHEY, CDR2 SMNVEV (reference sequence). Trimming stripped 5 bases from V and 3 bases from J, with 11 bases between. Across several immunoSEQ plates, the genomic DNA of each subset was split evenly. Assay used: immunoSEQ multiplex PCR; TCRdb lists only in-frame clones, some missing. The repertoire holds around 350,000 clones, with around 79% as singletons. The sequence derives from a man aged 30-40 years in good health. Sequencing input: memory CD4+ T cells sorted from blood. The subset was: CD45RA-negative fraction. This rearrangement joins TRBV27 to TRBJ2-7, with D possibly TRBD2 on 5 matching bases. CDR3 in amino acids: CASSPRRGYEQYF. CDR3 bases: TGTGCCAGCAGTCCACGCCGGGGCTACGAGCAGTACTTC.